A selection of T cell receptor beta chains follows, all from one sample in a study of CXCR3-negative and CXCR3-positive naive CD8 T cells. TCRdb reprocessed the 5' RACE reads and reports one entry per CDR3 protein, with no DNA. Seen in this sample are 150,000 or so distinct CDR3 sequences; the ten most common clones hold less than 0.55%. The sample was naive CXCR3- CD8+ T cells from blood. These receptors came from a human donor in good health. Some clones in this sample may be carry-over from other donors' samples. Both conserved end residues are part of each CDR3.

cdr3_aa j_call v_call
CASSPPLGRGNTEAFF TRBJ1-1 TRBV7-9
CASSFGQMNTEAFF TRBJ1-1 TRBV5-6
CASSLGAEAFF TRBJ1-1 TRBV27
CSARLGEGIQYF TRBJ2-4 TRBV20-1
CSAENDGDSGNTIYF TRBJ1-3 TRBV20-1
CASSARTGNQEQYF TRBJ2-7 TRBV11-3
CASSFGTGRFYGYTF TRBJ1-2 TRBV28
CASSYGTPPGDGELFF TRBJ2-2 TRBV3-1
CASSLVYGPYNEQFF TRBJ2-1 TRBV7-2
CASSQDRQSVYEQYF TRBJ2-7 TRBV4-3
CASGTLAQETQYF TRBJ2-5 TRBV3-1
CASSRTSDTQYF TRBJ2-3 TRBV23-1
CASSESDRVSFDTEAFF TRBJ1-1 TRBV10-2
CASSLWGDQPQHF TRBJ1-5 TRBV7-6